One sample yielded the 29 T cell receptor beta chains listed below, sequenced in a study of cytomegalovirus exposure and HLA in healthy donors. The PCR ran on 60 Vbeta and 13 Jbeta primers. The table came from immunoSEQ multiplex PCR; TCRdb's copy has only in-frame clones and leaves some out. The sample gives under 200,000 clones, 80% of which show up once; about 4.7% is in the top ten. The sequencing input was PBMCs. The receptor set was obtained from a man under 40 in good health and CMV-seronegative.

This sequence joins TRBV6-4 and TRBJ2-1; 11 positions match TRBD2. Germline-derived CDR1 and CDR2 are MRHNA and SNTAGT. The V segment lost 6 bases and the J segment 4 bases; nucleotides outside the gene matches: 14. This CDR3 has 18 amino acids. The CDR3 nucleotides read TGTGCCAGCAGCCTTTCCGGGACTAGCGGTTCTTATTACAATGAGCAGTTCTTC. Amino acids: CASSLSGTSGSYYNEQFF.

This rearrangement joins TRBV27 to TRBJ2-7; D is perhaps TRBD1 (6 bases). The germline V gene has CDR1 MNHEY and CDR2 SMNVEV (reference sequence). Trimming shortened V by 7 bases and J by 5 bases, and 15 bases separated the two germline ends. This CDR3 is built from 13 residues. Here the CDR3 reads CASTNTGYHEQYF. The CDR3, as DNA: TGTGCCAGCACCAATACAGGGTACCACGAGCAGTACTTC.

The CDR3 DNA is TGCGCCAGCAGCCAAGATACCGGGGAGGGCTACGAGCAGTACTTC. Translation: CASSQDTGEGYEQYF. The chain joins TRBV4-3 to TRBJ2-7; 7 nucleotides line up with TRBD2. Germline lookup yields CDR1 LGHNA and CDR2 YSLEER. The CDR3 loop spans 15 amino acids. The junction had 5 bases not matched to a gene; V was cut back by 0 bases and J by 3 bases.

This clone was seen just once. V usage is TRBV15 and J usage is TRBJ2-3, with 12 bases lining up with TRBD2. J was trimmed by 5 bases and V by 6 bases; bases with no gene match: 9. This CDR3 has 16 residues. Per the germline V gene, CDR1 is LNHNV and CDR2 is YYDKDF (reference sequence). CDR3 sequence (DNA): TGTGCCACCAGACCCACTAGCGGGGGGCCCGTAGATACGCAGTATTTT. Translating it yields CATRPTSGGPVDTQYF.

The chain has TRBV13 and TRBJ1-1; D is possibly TRBD1 (5 bases). Germline-derived CDR1 and CDR2 are PRHDT and FYEKMQ (reference sequence). Trimming shortened V by 6 bases and J by 5 bases, and 19 bases separated the two germline ends. This CDR3 has 15 amino acids. For the CDR3, the DNA is TGTGCCAGCAGAGAAACGGGGGGTAGTGGAACTGAAGCTTTCTTT. Its protein is CASRETGGSGTEAFF.

This clone was seen a single time. This sequence joins TRBV2 and TRBJ1-2, with TRBD1 matching 10 bases. This CDR3 has 14 amino acids. Germline V CDR1 and CDR2: SNHLY, FYNNEI. J gave up 7 bases and V 5 bases, and 7 bases lay outside the gene matches. CDR3 loop: CASSSGTGAFGYTF. CDR3 nucleotide sequence: TGTGCCAGCAGTTCCGGGACAGGGGCTTTTGGCTACACCTTC. Full variable domain (missing parts from reference TRBV2 and TRBJ1-2): EPEVTQTPSHQVTQMGQEVILRCVPISNHLYFYWYRQILGQKVEFLVSFYNNEISEKSEIFDDQFSVERPDGSNFTLKIRSTKLEDSAMYFCASSSGTGAFGYTFGSGTRLTVV.

DNA of the CDR3: TGTGCCAGCAGCGTGGGGCAGGGAAGTAATCAGCCCCAGCATTTT. As protein: CASSVGQGSNQPQHF. V and J are TRBV9 and TRBJ1-5; tentatively, D is TRBD1 (5 bases). Per the germline V gene, CDR1 is SGDLS and CDR2 is YYNGEE. Trimming shortened V by 2 bases and J by 4 bases, and 13 bases separated the two germline ends. This CDR3 region has 15 residues.

The chain recombines TRBV30 with TRBJ1-2; tentatively, D is TRBD1 (5 bases). The CDR3 spans 12 residues. The V end was cut by 4 bases, the J end by 2 bases, with 8 bases between. Germline V gene data show CDR1 as GTSNPN and CDR2 as SVGIG (reference sequence). DNA of the CDR3: TGTGCCTGGATACGGGGGAACTATGGCTACACCTTC. It specifies CAWIRGNYGYTF.

This clone occurred once. The genes are TRBV12-5 and TRBJ2-7; D possibly corresponds to TRBD1 (6 bases). The V end was cut by 5 bases, the J end by 4 bases, with 18 bases between. The CDR3 is made up of 15 amino acids. Germline V gene data show CDR1 as LGHNT and CDR2 as FRNRAP. The CDR3 DNA reads as TGTGCTAGTGGTCCTGGTAGTGGGGGCCGGTACGAGCAGTACTTC. It translates to CASGPGSGGRYEQYF.

This clone has only a few counts. The sample carries other DNA sequences with the same CDR3. The V call is TRBV5-1, the J call TRBJ1-1, with no clear D. The CDR3 loop spans 12 amino acids. V shed 3 bases and J shed 1 base, with 4 bases lying between them. The germline gives CDR1 SGHRS, CDR2 YFSETQ. For the CDR3, the DNA is TGCGCCAGCAGCTCCGGGAACACTGAAGCTTTCTTT. Translation: CASSSGNTEAFF.

In the case of this clone: One end of the junction varies from germline; a read error may be responsible. The chain is built from TRBV28 and TRBJ2-6, with D possibly matching TRBD1 (5 bases). Germline CDR1 is MDHEN and CDR2 is SYDVKM. The CDR3 consists of 15 residues. The CDR3 bases are TGTGCCAGCAGTTTAGGCGGCTCTGGGGCCAACGTCCCGACTTTC. Protein: CASSLGGSGANVPTF.

This chain links TRBV18 with TRBJ2-3; 12 bases fit TRBD2. Germline lookup yields CDR1 KGHSH and CDR2 LQKENI. The CDR3 is 16 amino acids. Trimming removed 6 bases from V and 5 bases from J; junction bases left unmatched: 9. CDR3 bases: TGTGCCAGCTCTTTCCGACTAGCGGGGGAGGGAGATACGCAGTATTTT. This translates into CASSFRLAGEGDTQYF.

V usage is TRBV7-2 and J usage is TRBJ2-2; 8 bases match TRBD2. Germline V gives CDR1 SGHTA, CDR2 FQGNSA. The CDR3 loop spans 15 amino acids. V was pared by 5 bases and J by 3 bases, with 5 bases of the junction left unmatched. CDR3 residues: CASSPGGGYTGELFF. The CDR3 DNA sequence: TGTGCCAGCAGCCCCGGGGGGGGCTACACCGGGGAGCTGTTTTTT.

V gene TRBV7-6 combines with J gene TRBJ2-3, with 7 bases that match TRBD1. The V and J ends lost 4 bases and 4 bases, in that order; junction bases with no gene match: 8. CDR3 length: 15 residues. In germline, CDR1 is SGHVS, CDR2 FNYEAQ. This chain's CDR3 is CASSSPRQGPDTQYF. The CDR3 DNA reads as TGTGCCAGCAGCTCACCCAGACAGGGACCAGATACGCAGTATTTT.

The chain carries TRBV5-4 and TRBJ1-2; D unresolved. The CDR3 loop spans 14 amino acids. Looked up from germline, CDR1 is SGHNT and CDR2 is YYREEE (reference sequence). V lost 4 bases to trimming and J lost 8 bases, with 18 bases between them. Written as DNA, the CDR3 is TGTGCCAGCAGCCGCAACCGGGAGGTTCCCGGCTACACCTTC. Encoded protein: CASSRNREVPGYTF. Variable domain in full (rest from reference TRBV5-4 and TRBJ1-2): ETGVTQSPTHLIKTRGQQVTLRCSSQSGHNTVSWYQQALGQGPQFIFQYYREEENGRGNFPPRFSGLQFPNYSSELNVNALELDDSALYLCASSRNREVPGYTFGSGTRLTVV.

The chain uses TRBV19 and TRBJ2-7; TRBD1 matches 8 bases. J was trimmed by 1 base and V by 6 bases; bases with no gene match: 8. CDR1 and CDR2 from the germline V gene are LNHDA and SQIVND (reference sequence). The CDR3 extends over 15 amino acids. The CDR3 nucleotides read TGTGCCAGTAGCACCTCGACAGGGGTATCCTACGAGCAGTACTTC. This sequence encodes CASSTSTGVSYEQYF.

V usage is TRBV28 and J usage is TRBJ2-5; 10 nucleotides agree with TRBD2. The CDR3 covers 15 residues. Germline values: CDR1 MDHEN, CDR2 SYDVKM. With V trimmed by 3 bases and J by 5 bases, 6 bases remained unmatched. This CDR3 reads CASSLGLAGVETQYF. The CDR3 DNA reads TGTGCCAGCAGTTTGGGTCTAGCGGGAGTTGAGACCCAGTACTTC.

The gene calls are TRBV7-8 and TRBJ1-1; perhaps TRBD1 as D (5 bases). CDR1 and CDR2 (germline): SGHVS, FQNEAQ. Trimming pared 4 bases from V and 0 bases from J, leaving 9 bases between. This CDR3 spans 14 amino acids. The CDR3 bases are TGTGCCAGCAGCTATCCAGGGTTGAACACTGAAGCTTTCTTT. It specifies CASSYPGLNTEAFF.

This clone has just one count. This chain uses TRBV9 with TRBJ2-2, with 10 nucleotides matching TRBD1. The trim removed 3 bases at V and 4 bases at J, leaving 6 bases unmatched. Germline CDR1 SGDLS, CDR2 YYNGEE. CDR3 length: 16 residues. In nucleotides, the CDR3 is TGTGCCAGCAGCGCGACAGGGGGCAGGATCACCGGGGAGCTGTTTTTT. Its protein is CASSATGGRITGELFF.

V and J are TRBV5-4 and TRBJ2-7, with 7 bases lining up with TRBD2. The trim removed 0 bases at V and 7 bases at J, leaving 7 bases unmatched. This CDR3 is 14 amino acids long. Per the germline V gene, CDR1 is SGHNT and CDR2 is YYREEE (reference sequence). The CDR3 here is CASSLEGRVREQYF. The CDR3 DNA sequence: TGTGCCAGCAGCTTGGAAGGGAGGGTGAGGGAGCAGTACTTC.

This clone was seen a single time. The chain couples TRBV7-9 to TRBJ2-5, with 7 bases that match TRBD1. Germline CDR1 and CDR2: SEHNR and FQNEAQ (reference sequence). Trimming removed 7 bases from V and 5 bases from J; junction bases left unmatched: 10. This CDR3 has 14 amino acids. In DNA, the CDR3 is TGTGCCAGCACCTGGGCCCCGGGACAGGAGACCCAGTACTTC. This translates into CASTWAPGQETQYF.

This clone is judged medium-sized. One end of the junction fails to match germline, which may point to a read error. This chain uses TRBV13 with TRBJ2-7, with D possibly TRBD2 on 6 matching bases. This CDR3 comprises 14 residues. The germline V gene has CDR1 PRHDT and CDR2 FYEKMQ (reference sequence). The CDR3 DNA follows: TGTGCCAGCAGCACAACTGGGAGGTCCTCCGAGCAGTACTTC. Protein sequence: CASSTTGRSSEQYF.

This clone was recorded a few times. This chain uses TRBV7-9 with TRBJ2-1; 12 bases match TRBD2. V shed 4 bases, J shed 3 bases, and the junction held 7 bases outside the gene matches. Germline CDR1 SEHNR, CDR2 FQNEAQ (reference sequence). CDR3 length: 17 residues. In DNA, the CDR3 is TGTGCCAGCAGCTCATCTGGACTAGCGGGACACTACAATGAGCAGTTCTTC. Translated, it gives CASSSSGLAGHYNEQFF. Using reference TRBV7-9 and TRBJ2-1 for the parts outside the CDR3, the full variable domain is DTGVSQNPRHKITKRGQNVTFRCDPISEHNRLYWYRQTLGQGPEFLTYFQNEAQLEKSRLLSDRFSAERPKGSFSTLEIQRTEQGDSAMYLCASSSSGLAGHYNEQFFGPGTRLTVL.

The rearrangement joins TRBV4-3 to TRBJ2-2; the match to TRBD2 covers 11 bases. The CDR3 totals 16 residues. Germline assignment: CDR1 LGHNA and CDR2 YSLEER. The junction had 5 bases not matched to a gene; V was cut back by 2 bases and J by 6 bases. CDR3 DNA sequence: TGCGCCAGCAGCCAATCAATAGCGGGAGGGTCCGGGGAGCTGTTTTTT. Encoded protein: CASSQSIAGGSGELFF.

This chain connects TRBV28 to TRBJ1-5, with TRBD1 matching 9 bases. Germline V CDR1 and CDR2: MDHEN, SYDVKM. V lost 6 bases, J lost 0 bases, and 15 bases stayed unmatched. This CDR3 spans 19 amino acids. CDR3 protein: CASRPFLGTGRHSNQPQHF. Written as DNA, the CDR3 is TGTGCCAGCAGGCCCTTCCTCGGGACAGGGCGCCATAGCAATCAGCCCCAGCATTTT.

A single count supports this clone. At one end, the junction sequence differs from germline, possibly due to a read error. The rearrangement joins TRBV7-9 to TRBJ2-1; D perhaps matches TRBD1 (6 bases). The CDR3 runs to 15 residues. Germline V lookup: CDR1 SEHNR, CDR2 FQNEAQ (reference sequence). The CDR3 region has the DNA TGTTCCAGCAGCTTAGCAAGGGGGAGACTACATGAGCAGTTCTTC. Translating it yields CSSSLARGRLHEQFF.

This CDR3 is CASSLQVGSYNEQFF. CDR3 coding DNA: TGCGCCAGCAGCCTGCAGGTAGGCTCCTACAATGAGCAGTTCTTC. The chain links TRBV4-3 to TRBJ2-1; no reliable D call. Trimming pared 4 bases from V and 0 bases from J, leaving 10 bases between. This CDR3 contains 15 residues. From germline, CDR1 is LGHNA and CDR2 YSLEER.

V is TRBV28 and J is TRBJ1-2; D remains unclear. CDR1 and CDR2 (germline): MDHEN, SYDVKM. V was shortened by 2 bases and J by 8 bases, with 9 bases between the two germline ends. The CDR3 contains 12 residues. The CDR3 DNA is TGTGCCAGCAGTTTAACCTATCGGGGCTACACCTTC. It is translated as CASSLTYRGYTF.

The chain links TRBV5-8 to TRBJ1-1, with D maybe TRBD1 (5 bases). V dropped 5 bases and J dropped 0 bases, with 14 bases sitting between them. This CDR3 has 15 amino acids. CDR1 SGHTS and CDR2 YDEGEE come from the germline V gene. This chain's CDR3 is CASRYQDTVNTEAFF. Here the CDR3 DNA reads TGTGCCAGCAGATATCAGGACACCGTGAACACTGAAGCTTTCTTT.